The present entry profiles one T cell receptor (beta chain) with its context. Its antigen remains undetermined. Base qualities are not recorded, but no much larger clone differs from it by a single base. This sample was taken from a study of CD8+ T cells in alopecia areata (dated by TCRdb to between 2018 and 2020). Regarding the complete study: Treated patients were enrolled in an open-label pilot trial of oral tofacitinib at 5 to 10 mg twice daily for moderate-to-severe alopecia areata. Tofacitinib was administered for 6 to 18 months, and 6 months of follow-up off drug were then conducted to assess delayed response and recurrence. The SALT score, which quantifies the percentage of affected scalp surface area, was used to measure disease severity in treated patients. High-throughput TCRbeta sequencing was used to examine T cell clonal expansion in alopecia areata in both the C3H/HeJ mouse model and human patients. On the human side, TCRbeta sequencing was run on scalp tissue and on sorted CD4+ and CD8+ peripheral blood T cells from healthy controls and from alopecia areata patients with either patchy or totalis/universalis disease. Biopsies were taken from tofacitinib-treated patients at baseline and again at 4 and 24 weeks into treatment, and several of those patients also had a later scalp biopsy. Scalp clonality was compared across normal scalp (n=4), patchy alopecia areata scalp (n=8), and alopecia totalis/universalis scalp (n=8). RNA was obtained with the PAXgene miRNA kit for fixed scalp, the miRNeasy kit for PBMCs, and the RNeasy kit for mouse skin. TCRbeta CDR3 regions were amplified by immunoSEQ multiplex PCR with 35 Vbeta forward and 13 Jbeta reverse primers. Broader findings and caveats from the paper: Tofacitinib significantly lowered scalp clonality and the number of expanded CD8+ clones among the top 100 scalp clones. Because the treated cohort was small and had just a single nonresponder, larger studies are needed to establish links between baseline CD8+ expansion and response. Higher clonality and more expanded CD8+ clones were observed in lesional scalp than in normal scalp, particularly in alopecia totalis/universalis, a finding suggestive of antigenic drive. Unlike mouse skin, which is dominated by gammadelta T cells, normal human skin has resident alphabeta T cells that are also sequenced, and this complicates analysis of the scalp TCR repertoire. Many expanded lesional clones were found to persist in scalp and blood during tofacitinib treatment, and relapse after treatment cessation may be partly explained by this persistence. Shared TCR sequences between patients were less evident than in mice, which may be partly attributable to HLA diversity in the patient population.

The CDR3, from cysteine to phenylalanine, totals 11 residues. Just the 33-base CDR3 DNA is kept, in frame starting at base 1. From the germline V gene, CDR1 is SQVTM and CDR2 is ANQGSEA. Between the V and J ends, shortened by 3 bases and 10 bases respectively, the junction contains 12 bases. Libraries were prepared through the immunoSEQ multiplex PCR assay. To provide template for TCR sequencing, every sample had RNA extracted and reverse transcribed into cDNA. First-strand cDNA was synthesized with SuperScript III using a 2:1 mix of oligo-dT and random hexamers. Amplification bias was assessed with a synthetic immune receptor repertoire, and residual bias was removed computationally. The source study handled its data this way. Raw reads were preprocessed to remove errors, and CDR3 was defined by IMGT conventions from the conserved cysteine to phenylalanine. Clonality was computed as 1 minus the Shannon entropy, with the entropy normalized by log2 of the number of productive unique TCRs. Scalp TCRbeta sequences were cross-referenced with sorted blood CD4 and CD8 repertoires so that the CD4 or CD8 identity of scalp clones could be inferred. TCRdb obtained this table from immuneACCESS and retained in-frame rearrangements with V and J assigned. These tables miss some clones; where compared with another copy, unresolved V genes account for less than half of the shortfall, and the remainder is unexplained. For V, J and clone size, that table is used; D and trimming come from the DNA. The sample records under 95,000 clones, around three quarters of which are singletons. 17% of the sample comes from the top ten.

The sample's treatment or condition label, decoded: oral pan-JAK inhibitor, 5-10 mg twice daily. Lesional scalp punch biopsies and peripheral blood were collected from alopecia areata patients. PBMCs were isolated by density centrifugation and stained for CD3, CD4 and CD8, and CD4+ and CD8+ T cells were sorted on a FACSAria. This clonotype was obtained from a human donor with alopecia areata. Material: CD8+ T cells sorted from blood, obtained around week 44, from a patient treated with tofacitinib. The rearrangement joined TRBV29-1 to TRBJ1-1; the D gene is possibly TRBD1, with 5 bases matching. The CDR3 reads CSVEKSQGAFF. In nucleotide form, the sequence is TGCAGCGTTGAGAAGAGTCAGGGAGCTTTCTTT.